The 2 T cell receptor beta chains reported below all come from one sample, sequenced in a study of identical twins (TCRdb year 2016). The library relied on 5' RACE. Instrument used: Illumina HiSeq 2000. The public reads were run again by TCRdb, first through fastp at Q25 and then through MiXCR, and only productive beta chains were kept. For every CDR3 protein sequence, its rows merge into one entry that carries the most common genes and DNA. The sample table shows about 700,000 distinct CDR3 sequences, and approximately 6.1% are seen once. Of the sample, approximately 1.6% falls within the top ten clones. Input material: naive T cells sorted from blood. Taken with the paper, the label for cell subset or site translates to: cells isolated with a human naive T-cell isolation kit. All receptors derive from a young man in good health.

Ten or more counts support this clonotype. The genes are TRBV7-2 and TRBJ2-3; D is tentatively TRBD1 or TRBD2 (5 bases each). Germline CDR1 SGHTA, CDR2 FQGNSA. V was clipped by 4 bases and J by 11 bases, with 28 bases between them. The CDR3 length is 17 residues. The CDR3 protein is CASSSAPRGGGADQQYF. The CDR3, as DNA: TGTGCCAGCAGCTCCGCCCCCCGGGGCGGTGGGGCTGATCAGCAGTATTTT.

This clonotype was recorded a few times. V gene TRBV9 combines with J gene TRBJ2-2, with D perhaps matching TRBD1 or TRBD2 (5 bases each). The CDR3 is 12 residues long. Trimming cost V 4 bases and J 10 bases, with 11 bases left between them. Per the germline V gene, CDR1 is SGDLS and CDR2 is YYNGEE. The CDR3 spells CASSHRDPELFF. CDR3 sequence (DNA): TGTGCCAGCAGCCACCGGGACCCGGAGCTGTTTTTT.